The rows below give T cell receptor beta chains drawn from one sample of a study of blood T cell repertoires in COVID-19. Libraries were prepared by immunoSEQ multiplex PCR; TCRdb keeps only in-frame clonotypes and omits some of them. Among around 300,000 clones listed, approximately 90% were seen once. The sample was peripheral blood. These receptors originate from a woman between 25 and 40 years old with COVID-19, enrolled during active disease. Each CDR3 is given with its conserved first and last residue. The D gene is left open where the match is weak. Size is stated for part of the rows, as once, few or many counts, or as a class when the clone is expanded.

V gene	clone size	D gene	J gene	CDR3 DNA	CDR3 protein
TRBV7-8	NA	NA	TRBJ2-5	TGTGCCAGCAGCTCTACCAACCAAGAGACCCAGTACTTC	CASSSTNQETQYF
TRBV28	NA	NA	TRBJ1-2	TGTGCCAGCAGTGGGCTGACAAAGCCCGCTAACTATGGCTACACCTTC	CASSGLTKPANYGYTF
TRBV6-5	NA	TRBD1	TRBJ1-2	TGTGCCAGCAGTTCCGGGGGACAGAGGACTAACTATGGCTACACCTTC	CASSSGGQRTNYGYTF
TRBV5-6	NA	NA	TRBJ1-3	TGTGCCAGCAGTTCCACTACGGACACCATATATTTT	CASSSTTDTIYF
TRBV18	NA	TRBD2	TRBJ2-2	TGTGCCAGCTCCCTAGGGACTAGCGGGAGCGGCACCGGGGAGCTGTTTTTT	CASSLGTSGSGTGELFF
TRBV9	NA	TRBD2	TRBJ2-1	TGTGCCAGCAGCGTAGGGCGGGGAGGGGAGCAGTTCTTC	CASSVGRGGEQFF
TRBV5-1	NA	TRBD1	TRBJ2-7	TGCGCCAGCAGCTGGTGGACAGGGACACCCTACGAGCAGTACTTC	CASSWWTGTPYEQYF
TRBV3-1/TRBV3-2	NA	TRBD1	TRBJ2-7	TGTGCCAGCAGCAGGCCGGGACAGTCCTACGAGCAGTACTTC	CASSRPGQSYEQYF
TRBV6-5	NA	NA	TRBJ1-1	TGTGCCAGCAGTTCGAGGAACACTGAAGCTTTCTTT	CASSSRNTEAFF
TRBV19	NA	TRBD2	TRBJ2-4	TGTGCCAGTAGTATAGATCGACTAGCGGGAGATGGAATAGCCAAAAACATTCAGTACTTC	CASSIDRLAGDGIAKNIQYF
TRBV6-5	NA	TRBD2	TRBJ2-1	TGTGCCTCCCACCGGACTAGCGGGAGCAATGAGCAGTTCTTC	CASHRTSGSNEQFF
TRBV4-2	NA	NA	TRBJ1-2	TGTGCCAGCAGCCAAAATTGGGACACTTCTAACTATGGCTACACCTTC	CASSQNWDTSNYGYTF
TRBV7-9	once	NA	TRBJ1-5	TGTGCCAGCAGCTCCTTCCGTGGAGGGGTCGAAAGCAATCAGCCCCAGCATTTT	CASSSFRGGVESNQPQHF
TRBV3-1/TRBV3-2	once	NA	TRBJ2-1	TGTGCCAGCAGCCCACTCCCCCGCTTGAGATATTACAATGAGCAGTTCTTC	CASSPLPRLRYYNEQFF
TRBV28	once	TRBD2	TRBJ2-1	TGTGCCAGCAGTTCCCCCGGGACTAGCGCGAACAATGAGCAGTTCTTC	CASSSPGTSANNEQFF
TRBV19	NA	NA	TRBJ1-2	TGTGCCACTGAGAGAGACTATGGCTACACCTTC	CATERDYGYTF
TRBV28	NA	NA	TRBJ1-2	TGTGCCACTAGAACTCCTCAGAATGGCTACACCTTC	CATRTPQNGYTF
TRBV7-9	NA	TRBD1	TRBJ1-2	TGTGCCAGCAGCCCACCGGGACAGAACTATGGCTACACCTTC	CASSPPGQNYGYTF
TRBV5-4	NA	TRBD2	TRBJ2-1	TGTGCCAGCACCCCGGGACTAGCGGGAAGCAATGAGCAGTTCTTC	CASTPGLAGSNEQFF
TRBV30	few	TRBD1	TRBJ2-5	TGTGCCTGGAGGGGGGCAGGGGGACAAGAGACCCAGTACTTC	CAWRGAGGQETQYF
TRBV5-6	NA	NA	TRBJ2-7	TGTGCCAGCAGCTTGGGAGACAGCGCCTACGAGCAGTACTTC	CASSLGDSAYEQYF
TRBV7-9	NA	TRBD1	TRBJ1-2	TGTGCCAGCAGCTTTCCGGGACAGCACTATGGCTACACCTTC	CASSFPGQHYGYTF
TRBV11-2	NA	TRBD2	TRBJ2-1	TGTGCCAGCAGCGCGGGACTAGTCAACAATGAGCAGTTCTTC	CASSAGLVNNEQFF
TRBV24-1	NA	TRBD2	TRBJ2-3	TGTGCCACCAGTGATTTAATAGGACTAGCGAGCACAGATACGCAGTATTTT	CATSDLIGLASTDTQYF
TRBV28	NA	NA	TRBJ1-1	TGTGCCACTAGACTCTTGGGGAACACTGAAGCTTTCTTT	CATRLLGNTEAFF
TRBV3-1/TRBV3-2	NA	NA	TRBJ1-5	TGTGCCAGCAGCCCGGGGGGGTATAAGGGTCAGCCCCAGCATTTT	CASSPGGYKGQPQHF
TRBV7-7	NA	TRBD1	TRBJ2-5	TGTGCCAGCAGCCGAGACAGGGGGGAGACCCAGTACTTC	CASSRDRGETQYF
TRBV27	NA	TRBD2	TRBJ2-2	TGTGCCAGCAGTTTTCGGATTAGCGGGATCGACACCGGGGAGCTGTTTTTT	CASSFRISGIDTGELFF
TRBV13	few	NA	TRBJ1-1	TGTGCCAGCCAGGAATTTATGAACACTGAAGCTTTCTTT	CASQEFMNTEAFF
TRBV12-3/TRBV12-4	NA	TRBD1	TRBJ1-1	TGTGCCACCTCAAGGACAGGAGACACTGAAGCTTTCTTT	CATSRTGDTEAFF
TRBV19	NA	TRBD1	TRBJ2-5	TGTGCCAGTAGTATATCTTCCGGGACAGGGGGAGAGACCCAGTACTTC	CASSISSGTGGETQYF
TRBV27	NA	TRBD1	TRBJ1-4	TGTGCCAGCAGAGGGACAGGGGGCACCATAGCTGAAAAACTGTTTTTT	CASRGTGGTIAEKLFF
TRBV5-1	NA	NA	TRBJ1-1	TGCGCCAGCAGCTTGGGGAGGGACACTGAAGCTTTCTTT	CASSLGRDTEAFF
TRBV6-6	NA	NA	TRBJ1-4	TGTGCCAGCAGTTACCTAGTCCGGGAAAAACTGTTTTTT	CASSYLVREKLFF
TRBV28	NA	NA	TRBJ1-6	TGTGCCAGTGACTCGAGCTCCTATAATTCACCCCTCCACTTT	CASDSSSYNSPLHF
TRBV3-1/TRBV3-2	NA	NA	TRBJ1-4	TGTGCCAGCAGCGAGGGACACACTAATGAAAAACTGTTTTTT	CASSEGHTNEKLFF
TRBV30	once	TRBD1	TRBJ1-1	TGTGCCTGGGGGACAGGCCTGAACACTGAAGCTTTCTTT	CAWGTGLNTEAFF
TRBV28	NA	NA	TRBJ1-5	TGTGCCAGCAGAAACGGGGGATCCAATCAGCCCCAGCATTTT	CASRNGGSNQPQHF
TRBV30	NA	TRBD1	TRBJ1-2	TGTGCCTGGAGTGTGGGGACAGGGCACTATGGCTACACCTTC	CAWSVGTGHYGYTF
TRBV19	NA	NA	TRBJ1-1	TGTGCCAGCGGAAGGGAGACTGAAGCTTTCTTT	CASGRETEAFF
TRBV4-1	NA	NA	TRBJ2-7	TGCGCCAGCAGCCAACCCGGGGCCTACGAGCAGTACTTC	CASSQPGAYEQYF
TRBV29-1	NA	NA	TRBJ1-2	TGCAGCGTTGTCAGGGAGGCGCGCTACACCTTC	CSVVREARYTF
TRBV5-1	NA	NA	TRBJ1-6	TGCGCCAGCAGCCTACAGGGTATCACCTATAATTCACCCCTCCACTTT	CASSLQGITYNSPLHF